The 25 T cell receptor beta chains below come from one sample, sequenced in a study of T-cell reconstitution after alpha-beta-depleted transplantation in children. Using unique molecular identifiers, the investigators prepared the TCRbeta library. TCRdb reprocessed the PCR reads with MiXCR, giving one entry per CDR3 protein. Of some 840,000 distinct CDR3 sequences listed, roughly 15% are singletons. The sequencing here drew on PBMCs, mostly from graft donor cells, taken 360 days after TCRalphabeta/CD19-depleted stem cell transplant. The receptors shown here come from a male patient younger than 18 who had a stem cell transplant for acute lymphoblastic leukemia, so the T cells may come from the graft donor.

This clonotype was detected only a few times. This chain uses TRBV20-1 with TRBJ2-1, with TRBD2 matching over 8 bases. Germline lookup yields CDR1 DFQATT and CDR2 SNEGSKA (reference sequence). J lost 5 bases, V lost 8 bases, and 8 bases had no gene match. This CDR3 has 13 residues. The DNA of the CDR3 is TGCAGTACAACCGGGACTAGTAACAATGAGCAGTTCTTC. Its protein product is CSTTGTSNNEQFF.

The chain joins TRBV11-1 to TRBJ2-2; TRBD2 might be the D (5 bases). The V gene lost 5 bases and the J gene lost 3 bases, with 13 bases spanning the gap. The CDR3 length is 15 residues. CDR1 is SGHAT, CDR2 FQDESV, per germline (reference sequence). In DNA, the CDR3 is TGTGCCAGCAGCGCCCTGGAGGTACACACCGGGGAGCTGTTTTTT. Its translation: CASSALEVHTGELFF.

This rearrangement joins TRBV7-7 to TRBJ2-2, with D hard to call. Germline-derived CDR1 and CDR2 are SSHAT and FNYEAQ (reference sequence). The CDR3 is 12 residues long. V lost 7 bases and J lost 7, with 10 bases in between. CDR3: CASTWWDGELFF. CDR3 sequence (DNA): TGTGCCAGCACCTGGTGGGACGGGGAGCTGTTTTTT.

The CDR3 coding sequence is TGTGCCAGCAGCTTTAGTGGGGACGTAGCCTCCGATGAGCAGTTCTTC. As protein: CASSFSGDVASDEQFF. The rearrangement uses TRBV7-3 and TRBJ2-1; either TRBD1 or TRBD2 may supply D (5 bases each). This CDR3 has 16 amino acids. The V gene lost 3 bases and the J gene lost 8 bases, with 20 bases spanning the gap. CDR1 is SGHTA and CDR2 is FQGTGA in the germline V gene.

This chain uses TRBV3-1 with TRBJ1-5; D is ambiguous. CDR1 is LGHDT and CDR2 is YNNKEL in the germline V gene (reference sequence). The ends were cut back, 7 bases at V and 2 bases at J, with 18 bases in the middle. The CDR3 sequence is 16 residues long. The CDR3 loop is CASKLVLEGGNQPQHF. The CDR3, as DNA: TGTGCCAGCAAACTTGTACTAGAGGGCGGCAATCAGCCCCAGCATTTT.

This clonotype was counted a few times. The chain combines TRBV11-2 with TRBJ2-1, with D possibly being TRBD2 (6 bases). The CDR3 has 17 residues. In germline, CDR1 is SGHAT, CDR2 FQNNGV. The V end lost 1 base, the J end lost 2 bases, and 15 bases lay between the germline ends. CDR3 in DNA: TGTGCCAGCAGCTTAGGCCGGGACTCTACGCCCTACAATGAGCAGTTCTTC. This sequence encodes CASSLGRDSTPYNEQFF.

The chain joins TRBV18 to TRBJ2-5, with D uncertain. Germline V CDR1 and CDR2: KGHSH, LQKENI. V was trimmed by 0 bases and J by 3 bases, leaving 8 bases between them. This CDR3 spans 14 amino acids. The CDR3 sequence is CASSPPQGEETQYF. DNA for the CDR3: TGTGCCAGCTCACCACCTCAAGGAGAAGAGACCCAGTACTTC.

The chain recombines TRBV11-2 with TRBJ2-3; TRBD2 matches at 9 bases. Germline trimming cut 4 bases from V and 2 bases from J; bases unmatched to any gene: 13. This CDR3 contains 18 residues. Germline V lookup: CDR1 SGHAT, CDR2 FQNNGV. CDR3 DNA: TGTGCCAGCAGCTCCTTTCCGGGCCTAGCGGGAAACACAGATACGCAGTATTTT. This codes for CASSSFPGLAGNTDTQYF.

In nucleotides, the CDR3 is TGTGCCAGCAGCACAATCCGCCGACAGGGTGGGAGAGAGACCCAGTACTTC. It is translated as CASSTIRRQGGRETQYF. The V call is TRBV11-2, the J call TRBJ2-5; 7 nucleotides align to TRBD1. CDR1 is SGHAT and CDR2 is FQNNGV in the germline V gene. J was trimmed by 4 bases and V by 5 bases; bases with no gene match: 16. This CDR3 region has 17 residues.

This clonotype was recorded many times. The CDR3: CSVVTGSIDSNQPQHF. CDR3 DNA sequence: TGCAGCGTGGTGACAGGAAGTATCGATAGCAATCAGCCCCAGCATTTT. V is TRBV29-1 and J is TRBJ1-5; tentative D call: TRBD1 (6 bases). Per germline, CDR1 SQVTM and CDR2 ANQGSEA. The CDR3 has 16 residues. Trimming pared 6 bases from V and 0 bases from J, leaving 18 bases between.

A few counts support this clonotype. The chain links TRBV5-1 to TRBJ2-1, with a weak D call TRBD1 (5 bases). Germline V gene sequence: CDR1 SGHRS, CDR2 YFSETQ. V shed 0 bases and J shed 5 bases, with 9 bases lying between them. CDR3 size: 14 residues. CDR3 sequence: CASSLVLRDNEQFF. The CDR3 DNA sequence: TGCGCCAGCAGCTTGGTTCTCAGGGACAATGAGCAGTTCTTC.

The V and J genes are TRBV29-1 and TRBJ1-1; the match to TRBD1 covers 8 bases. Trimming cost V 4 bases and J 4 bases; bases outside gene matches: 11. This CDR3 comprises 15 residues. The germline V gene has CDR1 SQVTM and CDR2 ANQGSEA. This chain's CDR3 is CSVVVQGVVITEAFF. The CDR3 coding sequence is TGCAGCGTTGTCGTACAGGGGGTTGTCATCACTGAAGCTTTCTTT.

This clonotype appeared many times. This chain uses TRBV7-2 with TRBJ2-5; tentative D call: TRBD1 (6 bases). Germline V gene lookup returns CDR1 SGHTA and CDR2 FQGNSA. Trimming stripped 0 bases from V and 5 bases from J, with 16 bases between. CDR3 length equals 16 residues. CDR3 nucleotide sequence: TGTGCCAGCAGCTTAGCGGTTTACAGGGCCTGGGAGACCCAGTACTTC. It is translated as CASSLAVYRAWETQYF.

CDR3 nucleotide sequence: TGTGCCAGCAGCCAAGATCGAGAGGGATGGCGGTTTTTGGTAGAGCAGTTCTTC. The encoded protein is CASSQDREGWRFLVEQFF. The chain couples TRBV3-1 to TRBJ2-1, with D possibly being TRBD2 (5 bases). There are 18 residues in the CDR3. Germline assignment: CDR1 LGHDT and CDR2 YNNKEL (reference sequence). V was shortened by 0 bases and J by 10 bases, with 25 bases between the two germline ends.

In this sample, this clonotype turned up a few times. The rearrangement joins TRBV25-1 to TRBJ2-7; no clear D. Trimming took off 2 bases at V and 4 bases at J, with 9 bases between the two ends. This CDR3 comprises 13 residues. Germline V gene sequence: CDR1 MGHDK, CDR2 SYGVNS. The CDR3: CASSEGPFYEQYF. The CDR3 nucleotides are TGTGCCAGCAGTGAAGGCCCTTTTTACGAGCAGTACTTC.

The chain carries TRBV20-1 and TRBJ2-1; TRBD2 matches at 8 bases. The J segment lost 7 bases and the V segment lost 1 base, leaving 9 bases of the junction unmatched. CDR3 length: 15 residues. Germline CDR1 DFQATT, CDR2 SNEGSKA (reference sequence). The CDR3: CSARVIAGSWNEQFF. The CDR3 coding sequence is TGCAGTGCTAGAGTTATAGCGGGGAGTTGGAATGAGCAGTTCTTC.

The DNA of the CDR3 is TGCAGTGCTAGAGTAAGGAGAGCCTCTGGGGCCAACGTCCTGACTTTC. It translates to CSARVRRASGANVLTF. The chain joins TRBV20-1 to TRBJ2-6, with unresolved D. The CDR3 runs to 16 residues. The V and J ends lost 1 base and 0 bases respectively, with 10 bases between them. CDR1 and CDR2 (germline): DFQATT, SNEGSKA (reference sequence).

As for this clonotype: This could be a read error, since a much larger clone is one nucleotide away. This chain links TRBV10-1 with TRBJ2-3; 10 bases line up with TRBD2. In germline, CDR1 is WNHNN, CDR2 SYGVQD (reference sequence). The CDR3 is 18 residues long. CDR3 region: CASSEWGSAGGPTDAQYF. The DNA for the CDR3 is TGCGCCAGCAGTGAGTGGGGGTCAGCGGGAGGGCCCACAGATGCGCAGTATTTT.

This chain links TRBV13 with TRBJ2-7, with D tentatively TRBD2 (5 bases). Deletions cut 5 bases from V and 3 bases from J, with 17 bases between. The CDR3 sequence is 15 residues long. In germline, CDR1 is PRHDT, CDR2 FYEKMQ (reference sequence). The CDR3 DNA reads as TGTGCCAGCAGCCCACGAGGAGGCTCGAACTACGAGCAGTACTTC. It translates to CASSPRGGSNYEQYF.

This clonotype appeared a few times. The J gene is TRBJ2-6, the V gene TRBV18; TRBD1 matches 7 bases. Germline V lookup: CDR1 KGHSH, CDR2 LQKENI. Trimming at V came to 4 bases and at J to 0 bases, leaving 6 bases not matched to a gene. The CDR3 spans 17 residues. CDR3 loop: CASSLKGASSGANVLTF. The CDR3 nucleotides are TGTGCCAGCTCACTAAAGGGGGCAAGCTCTGGGGCCAACGTCCTGACTTTC. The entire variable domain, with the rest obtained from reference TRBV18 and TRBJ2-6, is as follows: NAGVMQNPRHLVRRRGQEARLRCSPMKGHSHVYWYRQLPEEGLKFMVYLQKENIIDESGMPKERFSAEFPKEGPSILRIQQVVRGDSAAYFCASSLKGASSGANVLTFGAGSRLTVL.

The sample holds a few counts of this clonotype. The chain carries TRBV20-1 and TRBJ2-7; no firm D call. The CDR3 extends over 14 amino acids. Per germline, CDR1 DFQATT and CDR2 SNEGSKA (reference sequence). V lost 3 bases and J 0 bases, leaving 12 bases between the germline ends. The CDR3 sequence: CSASRAAVSYEQYF. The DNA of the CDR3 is TGCAGTGCTAGCCGCGCTGCCGTCTCCTACGAGCAGTACTTC.

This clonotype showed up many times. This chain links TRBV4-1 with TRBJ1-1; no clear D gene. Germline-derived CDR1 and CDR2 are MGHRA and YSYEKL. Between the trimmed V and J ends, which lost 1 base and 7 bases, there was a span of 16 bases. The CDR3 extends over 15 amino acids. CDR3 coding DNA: TGCGCCAGCAGCCAAGCCCGGGTTACGTCCCTTGAAGCTTTCTTT. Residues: CASSQARVTSLEAFF.

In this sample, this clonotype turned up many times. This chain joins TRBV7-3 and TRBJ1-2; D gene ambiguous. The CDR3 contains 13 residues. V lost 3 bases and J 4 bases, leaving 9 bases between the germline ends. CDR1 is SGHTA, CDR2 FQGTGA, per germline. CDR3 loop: CASSFDTSYGYTF. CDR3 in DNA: TGTGCCAGCAGCTTCGACACAAGCTATGGCTACACCTTC.

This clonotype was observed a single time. The CDR3 DNA reads TGTGCCAGCAGCTACGGAGGGTCGAGGGGGGAGCAGTACTTC. Its protein product is CASSYGGSRGEQYF. The rearrangement uses TRBV13 and TRBJ2-7; either TRBD1 or TRBD2 may supply D (6 bases each). CDR1 is PRHDT and CDR2 is FYEKMQ in the germline V gene (reference sequence). This CDR3 region has 14 residues. V dropped 4 bases and J dropped 7 bases, with 17 bases sitting between them. Based on the CDR3 plus reference TRBV13 and TRBJ2-7, the full variable domain is AAGVIQSPRHLIKEKRETATLKCYPIPRHDTVYWYQQGPGQDPQFLISFYEKMQSDKGSIPDRFSAQQFSDYHSELNMSSLELGDSALYFCASSYGGSRGEQYFGPGTRLTVT.

CDR3 sequence: CATSDLRTAWGYTF. CDR3 nucleotide sequence: TGTGCCACCAGTGATTTGCGGACAGCGTGGGGCTACACCTTC. The genes are TRBV24-1 and TRBJ1-2, with D possibly matching TRBD1 (6 bases). With 0 bases removed from V and 8 bases from J, the gap between germline ends came to 12 bases. From germline, CDR1 is KGHDR and CDR2 SFDVKD. CDR3 length: 14 residues.